The sequence of this T cell receptor beta chain was determined in a study of T cells in Graves' hyperthyroidism and ophthalmopathy. Looked up from germline, CDR1 is SGHTA and CDR2 is FQGNSA. V gave up 5 bases and J gave up 10 bases, with 17 bases separating them. The CDR3 spans 13 residues. Using RNA transcripts as the source, TCR beta CDR3 regions were amplified. The study used the HTBI primer set for a first-round RT-PCR of the TCR CDR3. TCRdb reprocessed the multiplex PCR reads via MiXCR and lists one record per CDR3 protein. Among roughly 800,000 distinct CDR3 sequences, approximately 40% were seen once, and the ten largest hold approximately 8.7%. Exclusion followed for patients with uncontrolled infection, other autoimmune disease, pregnancy or lactation. Only a few counts were recorded for this clonotype.

This clonotype was obtained from a man in his late teens or twenties with Graves' hyperthyroidism. The specimen sequenced was blood. The V gene is TRBV7-2, the J gene TRBJ1-1, with D tentatively TRBD1 (5 bases). Written as DNA, the CDR3 is TGTGCCAGCAGCCCCGGGCCCCGAGGGGCAGCTTTCTTT. Protein product: CASSPGPRGAAFF.